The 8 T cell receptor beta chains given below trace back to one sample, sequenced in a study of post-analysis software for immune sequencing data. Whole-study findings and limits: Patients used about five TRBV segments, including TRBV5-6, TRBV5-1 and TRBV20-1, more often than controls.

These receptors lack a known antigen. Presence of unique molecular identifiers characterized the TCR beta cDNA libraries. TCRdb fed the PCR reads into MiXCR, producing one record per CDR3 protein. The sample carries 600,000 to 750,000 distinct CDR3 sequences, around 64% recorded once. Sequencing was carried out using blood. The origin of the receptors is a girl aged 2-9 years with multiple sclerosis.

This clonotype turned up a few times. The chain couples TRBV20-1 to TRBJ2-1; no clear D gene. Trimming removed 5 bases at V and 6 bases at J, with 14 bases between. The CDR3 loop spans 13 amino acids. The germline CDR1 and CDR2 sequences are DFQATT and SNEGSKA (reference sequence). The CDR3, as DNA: TGCAGTGCTCACCTCCCCAATCTCAATGAGCAGTTCTTC. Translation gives CSAHLPNLNEQFF.

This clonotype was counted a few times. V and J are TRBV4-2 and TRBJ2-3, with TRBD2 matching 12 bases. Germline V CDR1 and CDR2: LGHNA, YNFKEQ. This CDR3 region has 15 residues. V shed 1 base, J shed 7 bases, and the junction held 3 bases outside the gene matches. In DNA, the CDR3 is TGTGCCAGCAGCCAAGGACTAGCGGGGGTGAATACGCAGTATTTT. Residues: CASSQGLAGVNTQYF.

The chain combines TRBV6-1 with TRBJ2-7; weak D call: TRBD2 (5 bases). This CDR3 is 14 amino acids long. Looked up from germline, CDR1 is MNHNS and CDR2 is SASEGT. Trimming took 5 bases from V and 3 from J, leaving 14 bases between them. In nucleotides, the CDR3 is TGTGCCAGCAGTCCTAGACCGGGAATCTACGAGCAGTACTTC. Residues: CASSPRPGIYEQYF.

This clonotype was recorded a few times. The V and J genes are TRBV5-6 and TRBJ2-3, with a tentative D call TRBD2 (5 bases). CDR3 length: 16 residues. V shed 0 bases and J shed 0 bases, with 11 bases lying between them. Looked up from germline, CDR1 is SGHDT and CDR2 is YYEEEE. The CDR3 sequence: CASSLARGLSTDTQYF. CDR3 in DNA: TGTGCCAGCAGCTTGGCCCGAGGACTGAGCACAGATACGCAGTATTTT.

CDR3 nucleotide sequence: TGCGCCAGCAGCCCACGGGGGGTACTCCCTGGGGCCAACGTCCTGACTTTC. Protein sequence: CASSPRGVLPGANVLTF. This chain uses TRBV5-1 with TRBJ2-6, with 7 bases lining up with TRBD2. The length of the CDR3 is 17 residues. Per germline, CDR1 SGHRS and CDR2 YFSETQ. V was clipped by 4 bases and J by 2 bases; unmatched bases: 9.

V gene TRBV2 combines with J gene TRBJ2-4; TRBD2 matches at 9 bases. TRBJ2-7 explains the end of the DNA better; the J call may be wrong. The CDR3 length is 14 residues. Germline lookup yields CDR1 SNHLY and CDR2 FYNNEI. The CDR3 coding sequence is TGTGCCAGCAGATATGCGGGAGGGCCGGTCGAGCAGTACTTC. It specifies CASRYAGGPVEQYF.

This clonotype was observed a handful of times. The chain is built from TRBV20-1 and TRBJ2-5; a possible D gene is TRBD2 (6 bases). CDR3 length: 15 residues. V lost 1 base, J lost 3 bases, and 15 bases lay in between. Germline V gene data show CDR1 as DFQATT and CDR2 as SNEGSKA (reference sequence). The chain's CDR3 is CSARGGSGVEETQYF. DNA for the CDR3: TGCAGTGCTAGAGGGGGCTCGGGGGTTGAAGAGACCCAGTACTTC.

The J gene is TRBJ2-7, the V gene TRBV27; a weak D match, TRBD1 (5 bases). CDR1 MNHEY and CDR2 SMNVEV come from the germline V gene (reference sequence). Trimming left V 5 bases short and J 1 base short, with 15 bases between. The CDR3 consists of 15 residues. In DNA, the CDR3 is TGTGCCAGCAGTACCCCAGGGTTAGAGTCCTACGAGCAGTACTTC. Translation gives CASSTPGLESYEQYF.